The present TCR beta chain was sequenced within a study of cytomegalovirus exposure and HLA in healthy donors (dated by TCRdb to the late 2010s). For context, the study as a whole: An earlier analysis of roughly 610 of the donors reported approximately 260 Gb of sequence data and around 120 million unique TCR beta sequences obtained from some 170 million T cells. Along with the approximately 600-subject first cohort, a separate validation cohort of 120 different subjects was used. HLA typing covered class I and class II loci at four-digit resolution. The genetic ancestry cluster associated with self-reported Caucasian donors included 81% of the 398 genotyped donors. To study patterns of TCR occurrence, a later analysis re-analyzed previously published TCR beta repertoires from just over 650 donors and added high-resolution HLA genotyping. In an earlier analysis of roughly 600 of the donors, high-throughput TCR beta sequencing was used to judge whether each TCR beta V gene segment behaved as functional or pseudogenic. High-throughput TCR immunosequencing, statistical association of individual TCRs with disease status, and machine learning were combined to predict cytomegalovirus infection status. Using immunosequencing, the study profiled T cell repertoires from 666 subjects and related those repertoires to cytomegalovirus serostatus. Across some 400 genotyped donors of the cohort, an average of approximately 220,000 unique TCR beta nucleotide sequences per donor were sequenced, and around 19% of those sequences were non-productive. Donor age, sex, ethnicity and CMV serostatus were compiled together with the repertoire data. A later genetic analysis used genome-wide SNP genotypes for about three fifths of the 666 donors, treating that subset as a discovery cohort. Typing coverage differed by locus: A, B, C, DRB1 and DQB1 were typed in roughly 620-630 donors, DQA1 in about 510, DPA1 in 600 to 610, and DPB1 in 400 to 490. Four to six DR-DQ haplotypes were handled as single units for association and clustering because linkage in the cohort was strong. The study aimed to test whether cataloging public T cell receptors could reveal signatures of past pathogen exposure. In the later analysis, no new phenotypic data were used to find candidate immune exposures; instead, reliance was placed on TCR beta sequences and their occurrence across donors. Every repertoire in the discovery cohort had been generated on one and the same sequencing platform. An early release that covered around 590 HLA-typed donors contained approximately 300 gigabases of sequencing data and 70 million to 100 million unique TCR sequences. What the study reported, not specific to this receptor: In a later analysis, several top co-occurrence clusters were reported to appear linked to parvovirus B19, influenza, CMV and Epstein-Barr virus. Most TCR sequences were seen in very few donors, while some public TCRs were found in many individuals. In an earlier analysis of approximately 600 of the donors, most TCR beta V segments were observed in productive rearrangements about 87% or about 30% of the time, broadly matching IMGT annotations. The only immune exposure information available for the cohort was CMV serostatus. Compared with equally common non-associated chains, HLA-associated TCR beta chains in a later analysis were more clonally expanded and had lower generation probabilities. This cohort had only TCR beta chains sequenced, and the lack of alpha or paired-chain data limited which features could be detected. A cluster of highly shared sequence variants was judged likely to be a technical artifact of the sequencing pipeline. A later genetic analysis reported fewer N-insertions in productive TCRs among donors in an Asian-associated ancestry cluster than the roughly 650-donor mean. Assigning TCR associations to individual alleles was difficult when HLA alleles, especially DR and DQ, strongly co-occurred. The classifier was reported to diagnose cytomegalovirus status with high specificity and sensitivity in both the original cohort and the validation cohort. V-gene and J-gene trimming of TCR beta chains was associated with a missense DCLRE1C variant in a later genetic analysis, and the association was replicated in an independent cohort. Some 15 rarely observed V segments, including chromosome 9 orphons, were excluded from the earlier analysis of some 590 of the donors because counts were too low. Correlated functional status among segregating V segments might reflect linkage disequilibrium, but an unknown experimental factor could not be ruled out. In the study, 150 to 200 TCR beta chains were listed as associated with cytomegalovirus. Sequencing depth was assumed to be roughly uniform across donors in the presence/absence analyses, though that assumption may not hold. Most CMV-associated TCR beta chains appeared to be HLA-restricted in a later analysis, and the HLA associations seemed to be driven largely by CMV exposure. A further reported finding was that TCR beta sequences accurately predicted the HLA-A and HLA-B alleles for most subjects in the first cohort. It was suggested by the authors that the approach could potentially be generalized to other disease states and immunological phenotypes. Because HLA typing was unavailable for some donors at each locus, only the typed subset was used in association tests. In vitro tests confirmed that a few of the cytomegalovirus-associated TCR beta chains recognize cytomegalovirus antigens. In a later analysis, TCR association rates were found to vary across HLA loci, with the most associated TCRs seen for DRB1 alleles and the fewest for HLA-C alleles. Some IMGT-functional V segments, including TRBV6-2 and TRBV6-3, could not be told apart with the 87-base-pair reads, so those segments were excluded. At a false discovery rate of 0.05, a later analysis linked 16,000 or so TCR beta sequences to specific HLA alleles.

Preparation of the library involved the immunoSEQ multiplex PCR assay. The multiplex PCR relied on a mix of 60 forward primers for TCR Vbeta segments and 13 reverse primers for TCR Jbeta segments. The CDR3 region of rearranged TCR beta genes was amplified from genomic DNA with a multiplex PCR assay. On the Illumina HiSeq System, the amplified TCR beta libraries were sequenced as 87-base-pair reads. The original methods were these. Across the 600 to 700 repertoires, a later analysis counted around 80 million unique TCR beta chains, around 11 million of which were shared by at least two donors. To remove PCR and sequencing errors, raw reads were error-corrected and collapsed into unique sequences using a nearest-neighbor algorithm that merged closely related sequences. V, D and J gene segments were assigned by aligning CDR3 sequences to IMGT reference sequences. Each retained sequence needed at least a six-nucleotide match to both a V gene segment and a J gene segment. A rearrangement was called productive if the CDR3 had no stop codons and remained in frame with V and J, and every other rearrangement was called non-productive. Following IMGT convention, CDR3 was defined as the stretch from the second conserved V-encoded cysteine up to the conserved J-encoded phenylalanine. The earlier analysis of about 560 of the donors excluded any sequence lacking an unambiguous match to a single V gene segment. An earlier analysis of 500 to 700 of the donors classified V segments as functional when productive rearrangements were above 56.7% and as segregating when the standard deviation between donors was above 5%. A statistical classification framework was developed to diagnose cytomegalovirus status using the catalog of TCR beta chain sequences. In a later analysis, V and J genes were assigned by comparing TCR nucleotide sequences against IMGT/GENE-DB human TR gene sequences. The TCRdist pipeline was used in a later analysis to assign CDR3 sequences and most-parsimonious VDJ recombination scenarios. In a later analysis, every TCR beta chain was defined by the combination of its CDR3 amino acid sequence and its V-gene family, and reads without a unique V-gene family were dropped. A later analysis removed 592 highly shared, low-generation-probability nucleotide sequences to deal with suspected cross-contamination and a sequencing artifact. In a later analysis, a clonal expansion index was calculated for each public chain from normalized within-repertoire ranks of inferred template counts. In a later analysis, generation probabilities were computed with a VDJ recombination model fitted to out-of-frame rearrangements, and the resulting probabilities were checked against IGoR. Hypergeometric tests were used in a later analysis to score TCR-TCR, TCR-HLA and TCR-CMV co-occurrence, with a repertoire-size bias correction applied to the TCR pairs. False discovery rates were estimated in a later analysis by permuting HLA or CMV assignments 20 times. In a later analysis, co-occurring TCRs were grouped using DBSCAN, and TCRdist sequence similarity was added for clustering within HLA-allele-positive subsets. For co-occurrence clustering, repertoires with fewer than 30,000 or more than 120,000 public chains were excluded, along with roughly 5 repertoires with anomalous nucleotide sharing. TCRdb holds this immuneACCESS table with in-frame rearrangements only. Some clones are missing; in checked studies, unresolved V genes explain under half, and the rest has no known cause. V, J and clone size were drawn from that table, and D and trimming were deduced from the DNA. Recorded for this sample are some 200,000 clones; just under 85% of them occurred a single time. 0.55% to 0.7% of the sample is held by the ten biggest clonotypes.

Note on this clone: Its antigen specificity is not known. Base qualities are not recorded, but no much larger clone differs from it by a single base.

The CDR3 spans 15 residues, from the cysteine through the phenylalanine. The kept DNA is CDR3 alone, 45 bases in frame from the first base. Reading the germline V gene gives CDR1 SGHRS and CDR2 YFSETQ. Trimmed from V: 4 bases; trimmed from J: 6 bases; junction bases lacking a gene match: 7. The cohort comprised more than 550 healthy bone marrow donors. All cohort members were sampled while nominally healthy, although unrecorded immune exposures were likely present. The donor was CMV seronegative and belonged to the group of around 350 seronegative cohort members. A peripheral blood sample was collected from each donor, and TCR beta sequencing was performed on peripheral blood mononuclear cells. Genomic DNA was extracted from the blood cell samples with the Qiagen DNeasy Blood Extraction Kit.

In this chain, TRBV5-1 is recombined with TRBJ2-1, with TRBD2 matching 10 junction bases. The sequence was obtained from a woman aged 40 to 49 in good health and CMV-seronegative. Sample: PBMCs. The CDR3 region has the sequence CASSPLAGGFNEQFF. The DNA sequence is as follows: TGCGCCAGCAGCCCTTTAGCGGGGGGATTCAATGAGCAGTTCTTC.